One sample yielded the 13 T cell receptor beta chains listed below, sequenced in a study of T cell changes during pregnancy in multiple sclerosis. Data came from immunoSEQ multiplex PCR; TCRdb stores just in-frame clones and leaves some out. In the table there are fewer than 50,000 clones, more than 90% of which are singletons. Sample: CD8+ T cells from peripheral blood mononuclear cells, taken in the third trimester of pregnancy. These receptors were collected from a female donor with multiple sclerosis, enrolled in a pregnancy study.

The chain employs TRBV7-9 and TRBJ2-1; 15 bases match TRBD2. Germline V gene data show CDR1 as SEHNR and CDR2 as FQNEAQ (reference sequence). This CDR3 is 15 amino acids long. J lost 9 bases, V lost 11 bases, and 11 bases had no gene match. CDR3: CACPGLAGGAGEQFF. Written as DNA, the CDR3 is TGTGCCTGCCCGGGACTAGCGGGAGGAGCGGGTGAGCAGTTCTTC.

The chain recombines TRBV7-3 with TRBJ2-3; D perhaps matches TRBD1 (5 bases). The CDR3 sequence is 13 residues long. V was trimmed by 5 bases and J by 2 bases, leaving 8 bases between them. Germline V lookup: CDR1 SGHTA, CDR2 FQGTGA. The CDR3: CASSDSPTDTQYF. The CDR3, as DNA: TGTGCCAGCAGCGACAGTCCCACAGATACGCAGTATTTT.

The chain employs TRBV27 and TRBJ2-3, with D possibly being TRBD1 (5 bases). V lost 5 bases and J 0 bases, leaving 21 bases between the germline ends. This CDR3 has 18 residues. Germline CDR1 is MNHEY and CDR2 is SMNVEV (reference sequence). The CDR3 sequence is CASSTRYSQGRSTDTQYF. The CDR3 DNA follows: TGTGCCAGCAGTACCCGTTATTCCCAGGGCAGGAGCACAGATACGCAGTATTTT.

This clone came up once. The V and J genes are TRBV7-9 and TRBJ2-5; D gene unclear. The CDR3 has 17 residues. The V gene's germline CDR1 is SEHNR and CDR2 FQNEAQ (reference sequence). V lost 5 bases and J lost 5, with 24 bases in between. CDR3 amino acids: CASSQSGPVTRLETQYF. CDR3 sequence (DNA): TGTGCCAGCAGCCAATCTGGGCCAGTGACCCGATTGGAGACCCAGTACTTC.

This clone occurred once. The gene calls are TRBV4-3 and TRBJ2-7; D uncertain. V lost 2 bases to trimming and J lost 2 bases, with 13 bases between them. The CDR3 consists of 15 residues. CDR1 is LGHNA and CDR2 is YSLEER in the germline V gene. The CDR3 here is CASSQNVAQAYEQYF. The DNA for the CDR3 is TGCGCCAGCAGCCAAAATGTTGCTCAGGCCTACGAGCAGTACTTC.

This chain uses TRBV13 with TRBJ2-1; 7 nucleotides line up with TRBD2. Germline V gives CDR1 PRHDT, CDR2 FYEKMQ (reference sequence). This CDR3 has 15 amino acids. J lost 8 bases, V lost 4 bases, and 11 bases had no gene match. DNA for the CDR3: TGTGCCAGCAGCTGGGGGGGGGAGCTGAGGCATGAGCAGTTCTTC. Protein: CASSWGGELRHEQFF. Based on the CDR3 plus reference TRBV13 and TRBJ2-1, the full variable domain is AAGVIQSPRHLIKEKRETATLKCYPIPRHDTVYWYQQGPGQDPQFLISFYEKMQSDKGSIPDRFSAQQFSDYHSELNMSSLELGDSALYFCASSWGGELRHEQFFGPGTRLTVL.

The chain is built from TRBV7-2 and TRBJ2-7; 8 bases map to TRBD1. Germline V gene data show CDR1 as SGHTA and CDR2 as FQGNSA. The CDR3 runs 15 residues. V shed 6 bases and J 4 bases; nucleotides not matched to a gene: 11. Here the CDR3 reads CASSSYAGTGYEQYF. CDR3 coding DNA: TGTGCCAGCAGTTCTTACGCCGGGACAGGTTACGAGCAGTACTTC.

The rearrangement joins TRBV19 to TRBJ2-3; 9 nucleotides align to TRBD2. Per the germline V gene, CDR1 is LNHDA and CDR2 is SQIVND (reference sequence). V shed 3 bases, J shed 9 bases, and the junction held 4 bases outside the gene matches. CDR3 size: 13 residues. CDR3 sequence reads: CASSILSGRTQYF. The CDR3 coding sequence is TGTGCCAGTAGTATTCTTAGCGGGAGAACGCAGTATTTT.

CDR3 nucleotides: TGTGCCAGCAGCCTTTCCCTCAGAGGTACGCAGTATTTT. It yields the protein CASSLSLRGTQYF. The rearrangement joins TRBV27 to TRBJ2-3; no clear D gene. This CDR3 comprises 13 residues. In germline, CDR1 is MNHEY, CDR2 SMNVEV (reference sequence). Between the trimmed V and J ends, which lost 6 bases and 8 bases, there was a span of 15 bases.

The V and J genes are TRBV27 and TRBJ1-2; 11 bases align to TRBD1. CDR1 MNHEY and CDR2 SMNVEV come from the germline V gene (reference sequence). This CDR3 contains 14 residues. The junction had 4 bases not matched to a gene; V was cut back by 5 bases and J by 5 bases. CDR3 bases: TGTGCCAGCAGTACGGACAGGGGGCTTTATGGCTACACCTTC. This sequence encodes CASSTDRGLYGYTF.

The gene calls are TRBV28 and TRBJ2-7; 7 positions agree with TRBD2. V shed 4 bases and J 6 bases; nucleotides not matched to a gene: 9. The germline gives CDR1 MDHEN, CDR2 SYDVKM. The CDR3 extends over 14 amino acids. Here the CDR3 DNA reads TGTGCCAGCAGTTCGCGGGAGTCGGTGGTCGAGCAGTACTTC. This translates into CASSSRESVVEQYF.

This rearrangement joins TRBV19 to TRBJ2-5, with 8 bases fitting TRBD2. From germline, CDR1 is LNHDA and CDR2 SQIVND (reference sequence). Trimming cost V 6 bases and J 1 base; bases outside gene matches: 13. This CDR3 region has 17 residues. As DNA, the CDR3 is TGTGCCAGTAGATCCACAAGCGGGAGTCAAAGCCAAGAGACCCAGTACTTC. Translating it yields CASRSTSGSQSQETQYF.

The chain combines TRBV19 with TRBJ2-2; 8 positions agree with TRBD1. Germline loops: CDR1 LNHDA, CDR2 SQIVND (reference sequence). The CDR3 contains 16 residues. J gave up 6 bases and V 5 bases, and 11 bases lay outside the gene matches. DNA for the CDR3: TGTGCCAGTAGTCACCGCTTCGGACAGGGTGCCGGGGAGCTGTTTTTT. It translates to CASSHRFGQGAGELFF.